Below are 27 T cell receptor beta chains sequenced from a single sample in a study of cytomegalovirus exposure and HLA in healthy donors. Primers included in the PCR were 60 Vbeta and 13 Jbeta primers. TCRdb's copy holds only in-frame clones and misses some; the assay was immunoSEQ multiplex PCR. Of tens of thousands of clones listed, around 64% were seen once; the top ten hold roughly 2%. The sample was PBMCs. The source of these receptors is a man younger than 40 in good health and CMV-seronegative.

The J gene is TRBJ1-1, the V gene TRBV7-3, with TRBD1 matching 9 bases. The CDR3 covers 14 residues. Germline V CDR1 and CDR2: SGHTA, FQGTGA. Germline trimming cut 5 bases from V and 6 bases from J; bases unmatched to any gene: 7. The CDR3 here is CASSPRRQGAEAFF. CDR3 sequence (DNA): TGTGCCAGCAGCCCAAGGAGACAGGGGGCTGAAGCTTTCTTT.

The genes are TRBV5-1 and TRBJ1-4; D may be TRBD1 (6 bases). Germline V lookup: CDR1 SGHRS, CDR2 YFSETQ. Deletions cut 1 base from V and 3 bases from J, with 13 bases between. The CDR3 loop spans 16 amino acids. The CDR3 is CASSLTQGLANEKLFF. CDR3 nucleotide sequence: TGCGCCAGCAGCTTGACACAGGGTTTAGCTAATGAAAAACTGTTTTTT.

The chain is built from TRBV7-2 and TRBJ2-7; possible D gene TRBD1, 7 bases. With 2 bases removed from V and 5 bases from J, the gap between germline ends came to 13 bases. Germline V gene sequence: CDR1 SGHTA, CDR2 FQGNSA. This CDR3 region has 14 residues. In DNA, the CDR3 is TGTGCCAGCAGCTTATTCCAGGGGGGCGACGAGCAGTACTTC. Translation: CASSLFQGGDEQYF.

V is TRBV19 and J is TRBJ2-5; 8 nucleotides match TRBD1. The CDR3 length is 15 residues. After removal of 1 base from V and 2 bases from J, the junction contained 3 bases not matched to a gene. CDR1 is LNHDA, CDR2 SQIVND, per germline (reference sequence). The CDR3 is CASSIAGGPQETQYF. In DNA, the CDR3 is TGTGCCAGTAGTATAGCAGGGGGCCCACAAGAGACCCAGTACTTC.

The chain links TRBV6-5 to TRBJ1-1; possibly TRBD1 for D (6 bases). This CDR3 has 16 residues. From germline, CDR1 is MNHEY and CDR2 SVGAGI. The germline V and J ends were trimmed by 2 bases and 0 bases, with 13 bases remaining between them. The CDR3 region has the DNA TGTGCCAGCAGTTACAGCGGTAGGGGGATGAACACTGAAGCTTTCTTT. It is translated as CASSYSGRGMNTEAFF.

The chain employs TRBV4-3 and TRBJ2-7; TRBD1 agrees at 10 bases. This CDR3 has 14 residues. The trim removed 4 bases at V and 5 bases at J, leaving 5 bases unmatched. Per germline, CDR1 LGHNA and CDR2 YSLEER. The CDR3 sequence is CASSPSGTGDEQYF. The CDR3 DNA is TGCGCCAGCAGCCCCTCCGGGACAGGGGACGAGCAGTACTTC.

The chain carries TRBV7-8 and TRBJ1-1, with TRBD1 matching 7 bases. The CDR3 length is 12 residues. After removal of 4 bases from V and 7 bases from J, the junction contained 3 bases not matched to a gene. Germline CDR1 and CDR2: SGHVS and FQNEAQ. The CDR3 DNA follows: TGTGCCAGCAGCTCGTACAGGGGTGAAGCTTTCTTT. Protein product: CASSSYRGEAFF.

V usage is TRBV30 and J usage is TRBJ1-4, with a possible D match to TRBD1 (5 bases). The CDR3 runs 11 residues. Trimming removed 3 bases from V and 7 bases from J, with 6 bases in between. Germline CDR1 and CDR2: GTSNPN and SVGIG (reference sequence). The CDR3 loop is CAWRGGEKLFF. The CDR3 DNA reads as TGTGCCTGGAGGGGGGGTGAAAAACTGTTTTTT.

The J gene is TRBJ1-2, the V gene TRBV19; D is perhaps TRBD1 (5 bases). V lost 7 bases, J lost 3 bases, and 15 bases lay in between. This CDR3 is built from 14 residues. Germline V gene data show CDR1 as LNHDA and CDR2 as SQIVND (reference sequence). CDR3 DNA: TGTGCCAGTACCGACTCGGGGGAATACTATGGCTACACCTTC. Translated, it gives CASTDSGEYYGYTF.

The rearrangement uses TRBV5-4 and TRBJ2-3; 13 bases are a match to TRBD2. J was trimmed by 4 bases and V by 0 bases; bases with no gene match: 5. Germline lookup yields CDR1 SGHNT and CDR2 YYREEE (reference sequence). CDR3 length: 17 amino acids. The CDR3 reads CASSLEPGLAGSDTQYF. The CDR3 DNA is TGTGCCAGCAGCTTGGAACCGGGACTAGCGGGGTCAGATACGCAGTATTTT.

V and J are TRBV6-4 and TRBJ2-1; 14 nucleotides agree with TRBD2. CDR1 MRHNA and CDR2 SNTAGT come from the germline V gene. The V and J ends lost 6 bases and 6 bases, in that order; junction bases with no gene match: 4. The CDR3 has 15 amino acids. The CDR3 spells CASSPTSGGANEQFF. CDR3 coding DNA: TGTGCCAGCAGCCCGACTAGCGGGGGGGCCAATGAGCAGTTCTTC.

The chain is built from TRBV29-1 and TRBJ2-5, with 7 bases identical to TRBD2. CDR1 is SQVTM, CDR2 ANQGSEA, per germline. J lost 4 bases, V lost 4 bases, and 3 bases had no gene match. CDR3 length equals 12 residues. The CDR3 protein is CSVVGGGETQYF. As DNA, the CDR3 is TGCAGCGTTGTTGGGGGGGGAGAGACCCAGTACTTC.

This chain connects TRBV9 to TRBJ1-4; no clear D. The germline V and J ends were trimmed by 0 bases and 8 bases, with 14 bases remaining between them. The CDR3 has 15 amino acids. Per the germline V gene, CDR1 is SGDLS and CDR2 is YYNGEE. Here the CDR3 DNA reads TGTGCCAGCAGCGTAGTATGGGGAGGTGAGGAAAAACTGTTTTTT. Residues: CASSVVWGGEEKLFF.

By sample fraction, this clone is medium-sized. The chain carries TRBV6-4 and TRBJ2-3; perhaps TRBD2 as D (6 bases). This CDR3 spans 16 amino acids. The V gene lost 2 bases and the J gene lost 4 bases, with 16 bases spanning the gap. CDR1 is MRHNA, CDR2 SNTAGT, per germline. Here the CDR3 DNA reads TGTGCCAGCAGTGACGGAAGCGGAGGGGCACCAGATACGCAGTATTTT. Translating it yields CASSDGSGGAPDTQYF.

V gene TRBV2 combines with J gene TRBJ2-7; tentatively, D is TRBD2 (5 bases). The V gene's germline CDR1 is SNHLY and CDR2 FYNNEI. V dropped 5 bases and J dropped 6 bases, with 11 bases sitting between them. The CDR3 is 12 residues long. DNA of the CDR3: TGTGCCAGCAGTCCCGGGAAGATCGAGCAGTACTTC. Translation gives CASSPGKIEQYF.

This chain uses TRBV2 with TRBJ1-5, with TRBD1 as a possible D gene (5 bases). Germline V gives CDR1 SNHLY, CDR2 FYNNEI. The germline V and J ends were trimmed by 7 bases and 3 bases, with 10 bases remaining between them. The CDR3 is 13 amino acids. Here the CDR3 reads CASTGHTNQPQHF. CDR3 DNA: TGTGCCAGCACTGGACATACCAATCAGCCCCAGCATTTT.

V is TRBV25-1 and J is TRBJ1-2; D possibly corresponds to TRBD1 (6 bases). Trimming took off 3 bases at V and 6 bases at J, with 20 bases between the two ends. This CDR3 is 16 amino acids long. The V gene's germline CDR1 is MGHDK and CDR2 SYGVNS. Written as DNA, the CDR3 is TGTGCCAGCAGTGACCAGACAGGCGCCGTCTTTGATGGCTACACCTTC. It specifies CASSDQTGAVFDGYTF.

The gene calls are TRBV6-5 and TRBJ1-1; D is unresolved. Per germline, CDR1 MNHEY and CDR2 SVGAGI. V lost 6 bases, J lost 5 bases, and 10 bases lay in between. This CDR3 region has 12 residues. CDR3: CASRPGGTEAFF. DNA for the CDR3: TGTGCCAGCAGGCCGGGAGGTACTGAAGCTTTCTTT.

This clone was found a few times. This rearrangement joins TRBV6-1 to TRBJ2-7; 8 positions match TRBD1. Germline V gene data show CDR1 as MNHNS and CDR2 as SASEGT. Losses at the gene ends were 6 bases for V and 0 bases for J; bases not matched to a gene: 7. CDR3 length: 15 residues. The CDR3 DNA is TGTGCCAGCAGGGACCGGGACAGGATCTCCTACGAGCAGTACTTC. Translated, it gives CASRDRDRISYEQYF.

The CDR3 DNA follows: TGTGCCAGCAGCTTAATCTTTAGGGGGGGGAATGAAAAACTGTTTTTT. This translates into CASSLIFRGGNEKLFF. The V gene is TRBV7-9, the J gene TRBJ1-4; TRBD1 might be the D (6 bases). Trimming shortened V by 2 bases and J by 5 bases, and 15 bases separated the two germline ends. Germline CDR1 is SEHNR and CDR2 is FQNEAQ (reference sequence). The CDR3 sequence is 16 residues long.

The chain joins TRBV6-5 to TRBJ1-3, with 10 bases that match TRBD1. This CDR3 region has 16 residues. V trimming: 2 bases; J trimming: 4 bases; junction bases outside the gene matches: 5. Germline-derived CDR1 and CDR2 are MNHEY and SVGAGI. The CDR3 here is CASSYGTGVAGNTIYF. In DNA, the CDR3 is TGTGCCAGCAGTTACGGGACAGGGGTAGCCGGAAACACCATATATTTT.

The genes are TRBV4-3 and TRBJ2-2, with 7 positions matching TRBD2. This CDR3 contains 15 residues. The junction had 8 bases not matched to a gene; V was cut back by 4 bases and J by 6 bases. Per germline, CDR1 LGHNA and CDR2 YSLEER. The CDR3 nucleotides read TGCGCCAGCAGCCTAGAGGGAGGGCGCCCCGGGGAGCTGTTTTTT. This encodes CASSLEGGRPGELFF.

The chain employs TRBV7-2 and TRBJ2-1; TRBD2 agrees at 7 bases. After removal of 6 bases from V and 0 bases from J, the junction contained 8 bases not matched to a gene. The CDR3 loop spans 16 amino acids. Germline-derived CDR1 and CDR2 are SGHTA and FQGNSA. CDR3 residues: CASSSPSGNSYNEQFF. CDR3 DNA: TGTGCCAGCAGTTCTCCCAGCGGGAACTCCTACAATGAGCAGTTCTTC.

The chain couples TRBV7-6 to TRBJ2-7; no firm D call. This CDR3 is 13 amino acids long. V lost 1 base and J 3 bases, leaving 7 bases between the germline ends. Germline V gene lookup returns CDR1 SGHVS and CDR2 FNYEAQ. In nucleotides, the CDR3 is TGTGCCAGCAGCTTAGGACAACTCTACGAGCAGTACTTC. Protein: CASSLGQLYEQYF.

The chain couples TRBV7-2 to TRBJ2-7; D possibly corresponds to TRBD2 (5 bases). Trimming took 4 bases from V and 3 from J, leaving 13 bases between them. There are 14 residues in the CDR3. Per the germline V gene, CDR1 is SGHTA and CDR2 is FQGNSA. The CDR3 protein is CASSSQPGVYEQYF. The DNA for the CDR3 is TGTGCCAGCAGCTCTCAACCCGGGGTCTACGAGCAGTACTTC.

The CDR3 DNA sequence: TGTGCCAGCAGCTTCCCTAGACGTTGGAATCAGCCCCAGCATTTT. It is translated as CASSFPRRWNQPQHF. The V and J genes are TRBV5-7 and TRBJ1-5; no firm D call. TRBV5-7 qualifies as an ORF whose function is uncertain. Trimming stripped 2 bases from V and 4 bases from J, with 13 bases between. The CDR3 length is 15 residues.

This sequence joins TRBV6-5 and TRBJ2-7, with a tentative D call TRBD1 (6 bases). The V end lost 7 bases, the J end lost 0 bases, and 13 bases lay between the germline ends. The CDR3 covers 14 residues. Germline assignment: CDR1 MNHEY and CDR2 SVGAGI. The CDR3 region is CASIRTASSYEQYF. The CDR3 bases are TGTGCCAGCATTCGGACAGCGAGCTCCTACGAGCAGTACTTC.